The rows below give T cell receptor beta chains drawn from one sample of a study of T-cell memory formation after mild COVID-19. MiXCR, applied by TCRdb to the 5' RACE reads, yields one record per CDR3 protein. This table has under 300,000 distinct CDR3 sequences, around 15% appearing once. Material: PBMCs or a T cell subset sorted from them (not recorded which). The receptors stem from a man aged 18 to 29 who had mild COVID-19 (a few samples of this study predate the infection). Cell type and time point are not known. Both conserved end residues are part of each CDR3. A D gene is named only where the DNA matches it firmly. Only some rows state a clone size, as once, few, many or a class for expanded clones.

TGCGCCAGCAGCCAAGATCCCGAGGGGTACGGCTACACCTTC | CASSQDPEGYGYTF | . | TRBJ1-2 | TRBV4-3 | .
TGCGCCAGCAGCCAAGATTGGAAAAACATTCAGTACTTC | CASSQDWKNIQYF | few | TRBJ2-4 | TRBV4-3 | .
TGTGCCAGCAGCCTGGGACTTGACAATGAGCAGTTCTTC | CASSLGLDNEQFF | . | TRBJ2-1 | TRBV7-2 | .
TGTGCCAGCAACCCTGATTACACAGATACGCAGTATTTT | CASNPDYTDTQYF | few | TRBJ2-3 | TRBV7-2 | .
TGTGCCACCAGCAGAGGACAGGGTGGATCCACAGATACGCAGTATTTT | CATSRGQGGSTDTQYF | few | TRBJ2-3 | TRBV15 | TRBD1
TGTGCCAGCAGTGATCCCGTTGGGGGGGGGCATCAGCCCCAGCATTTT | CASSDPVGGGHQPQHF | . | TRBJ1-5 | TRBV2 | .
TGTGCCACCAGCAGGGACGTTTCCGTATTCGGGGGCTCCTACAATGAGCAGTTCTTC | CATSRDVSVFGGSYNEQFF | . | TRBJ2-1 | TRBV15 | .
TGTGCCAGCAGTTACGGGGAGCAGCCCCAGCATTTT | CASSYGEQPQHF | . | TRBJ1-5 | TRBV6-6 | .
TGTGCCACCAGCAGGGGCCAGGGTAGTCAGCCCCAGCATTTT | CATSRGQGSQPQHF | few | TRBJ1-5 | TRBV15 | .
TGCGCCAGCAGCTTGGCCGTGGGGACAGGGACGGTTGGCTACACCTTC | CASSLAVGTGTVGYTF | . | TRBJ1-2 | TRBV5-1 | TRBD1
TGTGCCAGCAGTTACTCGGAGGGTACCGGGGAGCTGTTTTTT | CASSYSEGTGELFF | few | TRBJ2-2 | TRBV6-2/TRBV6-3 | .
TGTGCCAGCAGTGAGCCTCGTACAGCGCCCAGGGATGGCTACACCTTC | CASSEPRTAPRDGYTF | . | TRBJ1-2 | TRBV6-1 | .
TGTGCCTCCCGGGGCCCCTCCTACGAGCAGTACTTC | CASRGPSYEQYF | . | TRBJ2-7 | TRBV7-2 | .
TGTGCCAGCAGCCCGGACAGTATCTATGGCTACACCTTC | CASSPDSIYGYTF | . | TRBJ1-2 | TRBV11-2 | .
TGCGCCAGCAAACCCGGGACAGACACCGGGGAGCTGTTTTTT | CASKPGTDTGELFF | . | TRBJ2-2 | TRBV5-1 | TRBD1
TGTGCCAGCAGATCAGGACAGACTCTAGCCAAAAACATTCAGTACTTC | CASRSGQTLAKNIQYF | . | TRBJ2-4 | TRBV5-5 | .
TGCAGTGCGAAGGACAGGTCCCACGAGCAGTACTTC | CSAKDRSHEQYF | . | TRBJ2-7 | TRBV20-1 | TRBD1
TGTGCCAGCAGCCTACAACCGGGGGACTATGGCTACACCTTC | CASSLQPGDYGYTF | . | TRBJ1-2 | TRBV7-2 | .
TGTGCCAGCAGCGTCGGGTCTTCACCTGGGGAGACCCAGTACTTC | CASSVGSSPGETQYF | . | TRBJ2-5 | TRBV9 | .
TGTGCCAGCAGTGAAGGGGCACCCCTCCACTTT | CASSEGAPLHF | . | TRBJ1-6 | TRBV25-1 | .
TGTGCCAGCACCGATCAGGGGCACTCCTACAATGAGCAGTTCTTC | CASTDQGHSYNEQFF | many | TRBJ2-1 | TRBV2 | .
TGCTGCAGGGGACAGGATAACTATGGCTACACCTTC | CCRGQDNYGYTF | . | TRBJ1-2 | TRBV20-1 | TRBD1
TGTGCCAGCAGCTTGTTGGGGGCGCAAGGGCACACTGAAGCTTTCTTT | CASSLLGAQGHTEAFF | . | TRBJ1-1 | TRBV5-5 | .
TGTGCCAGCAGTTTGGTCGGGGGGTCTGGAAACACCATATATTTT | CASSLVGGSGNTIYF | . | TRBJ1-3 | TRBV28 | .
TGTGCCAGCAGCTTGGGGGGAAACAGAGCCAAAAACATTCAGTACTTC | CASSLGGNRAKNIQYF | . | TRBJ2-4 | TRBV5-4 | .
TGCGCCAGCAGCACACAGGGGAGTGAGGATGAGCAGTTCTTC | CASSTQGSEDEQFF | many | TRBJ2-1 | TRBV5-1 | TRBD1
TGTGCCAGCAGCTCTTGGACAGGTTCGAACACCGGGGAGCTGTTTTTT | CASSSWTGSNTGELFF | few | TRBJ2-2 | TRBV7-9 | TRBD1
TGCAGTGCTGGGGGGACAGCCAATCAGCCCCAGCATTTT | CSAGGTANQPQHF | . | TRBJ1-5 | TRBV20-1 | TRBD1
TGCAGTGCCTCCGACATTGCTGAAGCTTTCTTT | CSASDIAEAFF | few | TRBJ1-1 | TRBV20-1 | .
TGTGCCAGCAGCCAGACAGGGGGCGAAGGTGAAGCTTTCTTT | CASSQTGGEGEAFF | . | TRBJ1-1 | TRBV3-1 | TRBD1
TGTGCCAGCAGTGCACGCGGGGGGCGTTATACGCAGTATTTT | CASSARGGRYTQYF | few | TRBJ2-3 | TRBV25-1 | TRBD2
TGTGCCAGCAGCTTCCCAGGGGCCCCTGAAGCTTTCTTT | CASSFPGAPEAFF | . | TRBJ1-1 | TRBV11-2 | .
TGCGCCAGCAGCCACGGTCAGGGGTACACCGGGGAGCTGTTTTTT | CASSHGQGYTGELFF | . | TRBJ2-2 | TRBV4-1 | .
TGCAGCGGTGCCCGGGACGTTGGGGGCTATGGCTACACCTTC | CSGARDVGGYGYTF | . | TRBJ1-2 | TRBV29-1 | .
TGTGCCAGCAGCCATGGGAGGGTGGAGGAGCTGTTTTTT | CASSHGRVEELFF | . | TRBJ2-2 | TRBV3-1 | TRBD2
TGTGCCAGCAGTACGCCGACGGCGGGGAACACTGAAGCTTTCTTT | CASSTPTAGNTEAFF | . | TRBJ1-1 | TRBV6-5 | .
TGCGCCAGCAGCTTCGTCAGCCCATCCCAAGAGACCCAGTACTTC | CASSFVSPSQETQYF | . | TRBJ2-5 | TRBV5-1 | .
TGCAGTGCTAGCATTGACCTGAATCAGCCCCAGCATTTT | CSASIDLNQPQHF | few | TRBJ1-5 | TRBV20-1 | .
TGCGCCAGCAGCCCCCCGGGAGGGGGAACTTTGAATGAGCAGTTCTTC | CASSPPGGGTLNEQFF | . | TRBJ2-1 | TRBV5-1 | TRBD2
TGTGCCAGCAGCGCGAGCAGGGACCATGAGCAGTTCTTC | CASSASRDHEQFF | few | TRBJ2-1 | TRBV7-3 | .
TGTGCCAGCAGCTTTTATGGGCAGGGCCTGAACACTGAAGCTTTCTTT | CASSFYGQGLNTEAFF | few | TRBJ1-1 | TRBV5-6 | .
TGTGCCAGCAGCGCATCCACTAGCGGGGGAAGGTCCGGGGAGCTGTTTTTT | CASSASTSGGRSGELFF | . | TRBJ2-2 | TRBV7-2 | TRBD2
TGTGCCAGCAGTTTCCGCGACGGGGGCGAGCAGTACTTC | CASSFRDGGEQYF | . | TRBJ2-7 | TRBV12-3/TRBV12-4 | .
TGCAGTGCTCGTCGGGGAGGGAACACTGAAGCTTTCTTT | CSARRGGNTEAFF | few | TRBJ1-1 | TRBV20-1 | .
TGTGCCAGCAGTGTGCCAGGGGGTGTTTTGAACAGGCCTGAAGCTTTCTTT | CASSVPGGVLNRPEAFF | . | TRBJ1-1 | TRBV6-1 | TRBD1
TGCAGCGTTTCACTAGCCAAAAACATTCAGTACTTC | CSVSLAKNIQYF | . | TRBJ2-4 | TRBV29-1 | .
TGTGCCAGCAGGCGAGCGGCTAGCGCCAACGGGGAGCTGTTTTTT | CASRRAASANGELFF | once | TRBJ2-2 | TRBV2 | .
TGTGCCAGCAGCCGCTGGCGGGGAGCGTACACCGGGGAGCTGTTTTTT | CASSRWRGAYTGELFF | . | TRBJ2-2 | TRBV7-9 | .
TGCAGTGCTAGAGTAATACGGACCTATGGCTACACCTTC | CSARVIRTYGYTF | . | TRBJ1-2 | TRBV20-1 | .
TGTGCCAGCAGACTAGCGGGGGGGCAGCAGACCCAGTACTTC | CASRLAGGQQTQYF | . | TRBJ2-5 | TRBV6-2/TRBV6-3 | TRBD2
TGTGCCAGCAGTCCAATCGGTTCGTGGGACAGCTACGAGCAGTACTTC | CASSPIGSWDSYEQYF | few | TRBJ2-7 | TRBV2 | TRBD1